The rows below give T cell receptor beta chains drawn from one sample of a study of T cell responses to AZD1222 COVID-19 vaccine. Method: immunoSEQ multiplex PCR; TCRdb's copy keeps in-frame clones and lacks some. The sample lists around 80,000 clones; roughly 80% were seen once. Source: peripheral blood, taken 28 days after the second AZD1222 dose. These receptors all stem from an adult who received the AZD1222 COVID-19 vaccine. Each CDR3 is given with its conserved first and last residue. Each record gives: J gene, clone size, D gene, V gene, CDR3 protein, CDR3 DNA. The D gene is left open where the match is weak. Some rows have no size entry. The others give once, few or many, or a class for an expanded clone.

TRBJ1-1 NA NA TRBV5-4 CASSLEVQNTEAFF TGTGCCAGCAGCTTGGAGGTCCAGAACACTGAAGCTTTCTTT
TRBJ2-7 NA NA TRBV5-1 CASSLGVGLTYEQYF TGCGCCAGCAGCCTGGGGGTGGGCCTGACCTACGAGCAGTACTTC
TRBJ1-1 NA NA TRBV7-8 CASSLGPMSEAFF TGTGCCAGCAGCTTAGGGCCGATGTCTGAAGCTTTCTTT
TRBJ2-3 NA NA TRBV12-3/TRBV12-4 CASSLGRSDTQYF TGTGCCAGCAGTTTGGGTAGGTCAGATACGCAGTATTTT
TRBJ1-2 NA TRBD1 TRBV5-6 CASSVGTAYGYTF TGTGCCAGCAGCGTAGGGACAGCCTATGGCTACACCTTC
TRBJ2-1 NA TRBD1 TRBV18 CASSATGTGSLNEQFF TGTGCCAGCTCAGCCACCGGGACAGGTTCATTGAATGAGCAGTTCTTC
TRBJ2-7 NA TRBD1 TRBV18 CASSPSSSGQGYEQYF TGTGCCAGCTCACCATCCTCCTCGGGACAGGGCTACGAGCAGTACTTC
TRBJ2-1 once TRBD1 TRBV7-9 CASSLTGGKNSYNEQFF TGTGCCAGCAGCTTGACAGGGGGTAAAAACTCCTACAATGAGCAGTTCTTC
TRBJ1-2 NA NA TRBV27 CASSLSAVDYGYTF TGTGCCAGCAGTTTGAGCGCAGTAGACTATGGCTACACCTTC
TRBJ2-1 once NA TRBV27 CASSALFETGRGNEQFF TGTGCCAGCAGTGCCCTTTTCGAAACAGGGCGGGGAAATGAGCAGTTCTTC
TRBJ1-2 NA NA TRBV5-8 CASSLDREQVYGYTF TGTGCCAGCAGCTTGGACAGGGAACAGGTCTATGGCTACACCTTC
TRBJ1-2 NA NA TRBV7-8 CASSLAGEGGYTF TGTGCCAGCAGCTTAGCTGGGGAAGGCGGCTACACCTTC
TRBJ1-1 NA TRBD1 TRBV19 CASSIGGDRANTEAFF TGTGCCAGTAGTATAGGGGGGGACAGGGCGAACACTGAAGCTTTCTTT
TRBJ2-6 NA NA TRBV5-1 CASSTRVASGANVLTF TGCGCCAGCAGCACTCGGGTGGCCTCTGGGGCCAACGTCCTGACTTTC
TRBJ1-1 NA NA TRBV3-1/TRBV3-2 CASSQVGENTEAFF TGTGCCAGCAGCCAAGTCGGGGAAAACACTGAAGCTTTCTTT
TRBJ2-1 NA TRBD2 TRBV7-9 CASNLAAAYNEQFF TGTGCCAGCAATCTAGCGGCCGCCTACAATGAGCAGTTCTTC
TRBJ2-1 NA TRBD2 TRBV27 CASRGSGREQFF TGTGCCAGCAGGGGTAGCGGGAGGGAGCAGTTCTTC
TRBJ2-2 once NA TRBV3-1/TRBV3-2 CASSLGRRTGELFF TGTGCCAGCAGCTTGGGACGTCGCACCGGGGAGCTGTTTTTT
TRBJ1-5 NA NA TRBV28 CASRSLGGIGNQPQHF TGTGCCAGCAGGTCCCTGGGGGGGATTGGCAATCAGCCCCAGCATTTT
TRBJ1-4 NA NA TRBV5-1 CASSLGGPNEKLFF TGCGCCAGCAGCTTGGGAGGGCCTAATGAAAAACTGTTTTTT
TRBJ1-1 NA NA TRBV28 CASRRGTMNTEAFF TGTGCCAGCAGAAGGGGGACAATGAACACTGAAGCTTTCTTT
TRBJ2-1 few NA TRBV6-1 CASSTTGGQGQFF TGTGCCAGCAGTACTACTGGGGGGCAAGGGCAGTTCTTC
TRBJ1-1 NA NA TRBV11-2 CASSLDWGGNTEAFF TGTGCCAGCAGCTTAGATTGGGGGGGGAACACTGAAGCTTTCTTT
TRBJ2-3 NA NA TRBV7-9 CASSEVVSTDTQYF TGTGCCAGCAGTGAAGTGGTTAGCACAGATACGCAGTATTTT
TRBJ1-1 NA TRBD1 TRBV7-2 CASSAKDRAAFF TGTGCCAGCAGCGCGAAGGACAGGGCAGCTTTCTTT
TRBJ1-1 NA NA TRBV6-1 CASSDRGNTEAFF TGTGCCAGCAGTGATAGGGGGAACACTGAAGCTTTCTTT
TRBJ2-4 NA TRBD1 TRBV7-8 CASSSARQGPLAKNIQYF TGTGCCAGCAGCTCTGCGCGACAGGGACCACTAGCCAAAAACATTCAGTACTTC
TRBJ1-1 NA NA TRBV19 CASSIGILTGTEAFF TGTGCCAGTAGTATCGGTATCCTCACGGGCACTGAAGCTTTCTTT
TRBJ2-1 NA NA TRBV28 CASSFSRREQFF TGTGCCAGCAGTTTCTCTCGACGTGAGCAGTTCTTC
TRBJ2-7 NA TRBD1 TRBV28 CASSPSGTGKYEQYF TGTGCCAGCAGCCCCTCCGGGACAGGGAAATACGAGCAGTACTTC
TRBJ1-2 NA TRBD1 TRBV18 CASSPALIYRGAGYTF TGTGCCAGCTCACCAGCATTAATTTACAGGGGCGCCGGCTACACCTTC
TRBJ2-7 NA NA TRBV18 CASSPGDYEQYF TGTGCCAGCTCACCGGGGGACTACGAGCAGTACTTC
TRBJ2-7 NA TRBD1 TRBV28 CAALPGTGPSYEQYF TGTGCCGCCCTCCCCGGGACAGGGCCCTCCTACGAGCAGTACTTC
TRBJ1-2 few TRBD1 TRBV29-1 CSVEGVADRVNGYTF TGCAGCGTTGAAGGCGTCGCGGACAGGGTAAATGGCTACACCTTC
TRBJ2-3 once TRBD2 TRBV28 CASSRGGTTTDTQYF TGTGCCAGCAGTCGGGGCGGGACTACCACAGATACGCAGTATTTT
TRBJ1-2 NA NA TRBV28 CASRRPTGANYGYTF TGTGCCAGCAGGCGACCGACAGGAGCTAACTATGGCTACACCTTC
TRBJ2-4 NA TRBD1 TRBV7-9 CASSLAQGAIDIQYF TGTGCCAGCAGCCTGGCCCAGGGGGCTATAGACATTCAGTACTTC
TRBJ2-1 NA TRBD1 TRBV12-5 CASGLGTGNEQFF TGTGCTAGTGGGTTAGGGACAGGGAATGAGCAGTTCTTC
TRBJ2-5 NA TRBD1 TRBV27 CASSDEGQGQETQYF TGTGCCAGCAGTGACGAGGGACAGGGCCAAGAGACCCAGTACTTC
TRBJ1-1 NA NA TRBV19 CASSITLGGTEAFF TGTGCCAGTAGTATAACCCTTGGAGGAACTGAAGCTTTCTTT
TRBJ1-4 once TRBD1 TRBV5-8 CASSPQTGNEKLFF TGTGCCAGCAGCCCGCAGACAGGGAATGAAAAACTGTTTTTT
TRBJ1-5 NA NA TRBV2 CASGDSGTSNQPQHF TGTGCCAGCGGGGATTCCGGGACAAGCAATCAGCCCCAGCATTTT
TRBJ2-1 NA NA TRBV6-2/TRBV6-3 CASSYLSVGVMNNEQFF TGTGCCAGCAGTTACCTTTCGGTGGGAGTGATGAACAATGAGCAGTTCTTC
TRBJ1-5 NA NA TRBV27 CASSLNGQSNQPQHF TGTGCCAGCAGTTTGAATGGGCAGAGCAATCAGCCCCAGCATTTT
TRBJ2-2 NA NA TRBV2 CASSEGFWGTGELFF TGTGCCAGCAGTGAAGGGTTTTGGGGCACCGGGGAGCTGTTTTTT
TRBJ1-2 NA NA TRBV28 CASKERLGWNYGYTF TGTGCCAGCAAAGAACGGCTGGGGTGGAACTATGGCTACACCTTC
TRBJ2-3 NA NA TRBV30 CAWSVTDTQYF TGTGCCTGGAGTGTTACAGATACGCAGTATTTT
TRBJ1-2 NA NA TRBV18 CASSPPNVRVYGYTF TGTGCCAGCTCACCACCTAATGTCAGGGTCTATGGCTACACCTTC
TRBJ2-3 NA NA TRBV5-4 CASSTGSRSQSSTDTQYF TGTGCCAGCAGCACGGGCTCTAGGTCGCAGTCTAGCACAGATACGCAGTATTTT
TRBJ1-5 NA NA TRBV6-1 CASSARTVYSNQPQHF TGTGCCAGCAGTGCTCGGACAGTCTATAGCAATCAGCCCCAGCATTTT
TRBJ1-5 once TRBD1 TRBV6-1 CASSGGQGGYSNQPQHF TGTGCCAGCAGTGGCGGACAGGGTGGATACAGCAATCAGCCCCAGCATTTT
TRBJ1-1 few TRBD1 TRBV19 CASSVTGINTEAFF TGTGCCAGTAGTGTGACAGGGATAAACACTGAAGCTTTCTTT
TRBJ1-6 NA NA TRBV30 CAWSEGYSPLHF TGTGCCTGGAGCGAGGGTTATTCACCCCTCCACTTT